Listed below are T cell receptor beta chains from one sample, sequenced in a study of blood T cell repertoires in COVID-19. Measured with immunoSEQ multiplex PCR; TCRdb has only the in-frame clones, and not every one. The sample gives tens of thousands of clones, 80% to 90% of which show up once; 1.4% is in the top ten. The sample consisted of peripheral blood. All receptors come from a man in his sixties with acute or convalescent COVID-19. Each CDR3 is given with its conserved first and last residue. The D gene is left open where the match is weak. Size is omitted from some rows. Given values are once, few, many or a class for expanded clones.

>TRBD1|TRBV19|TRBJ1-5|-
CASNLRNRGADNQPQHF
TGTGCCAGTAATTTACGGAACAGGGGGGCTGACAATCAGCCCCAGCATTTT
>-|TRBV5-5|TRBJ1-1|-
CASSWTVNTEAFF
TGTGCCAGCAGCTGGACAGTGAACACTGAAGCTTTCTTT
>TRBD1|TRBV19|TRBJ2-2|once
CASSQDRANTGELFF
TGTGCCAGTAGTCAAGACAGGGCGAACACCGGGGAGCTGTTTTTT
>-|TRBV12-3/TRBV12-4|TRBJ1-1|-
CASRPMGGTEAFF
TGTGCCAGCAGACCTATGGGGGGAACTGAAGCTTTCTTT
>-|TRBV19|TRBJ1-1|-
CASSIDGVWGHDTEAFF
TGTGCCAGTAGTATAGATGGGGTGTGGGGGCACGACACTGAAGCTTTCTTT
>TRBD1|TRBV5-1|TRBJ2-7|once
CASSPVTGTGDPIKLYEQYF
TGCGCCAGCAGCCCTGTAACCGGGACAGGTGATCCAATCAAACTCTACGAGCAGTACTTC
>TRBD1|TRBV20-1|TRBJ1-1|-
CSASDRGITTEAFF
TGCAGTGCTAGTGACAGGGGGATCACGACTGAAGCTTTCTTT
>TRBD2|TRBV28|TRBJ2-7|-
CASTDGGGPLSYEQYF
TGTGCCAGCACTGACGGGGGGGGGCCCCTATCCTACGAGCAGTACTTC
>-|TRBV30|TRBJ1-5|-
CAWSPGRMSNQPQHF
TGTGCCTGGAGTCCAGGGCGGATGTCTAATCAGCCCCAGCATTTT
>TRBD2|TRBV18|TRBJ2-7|-
CASSPRGGPSSYEQYF
TGTGCCAGCTCACCGAGGGGAGGGCCTAGCTCCTACGAGCAGTACTTC
>TRBD1|TRBV27|TRBJ2-7|once
CASSLLTGASSYEQYF
TGTGCCAGCAGTTTATTAACAGGGGCGAGCTCCTACGAGCAGTACTTC
>TRBD2|TRBV24-1|TRBJ2-1|-
CATSEGGLYNEQFF
TGTGCCACCAGTGAGGGAGGGCTGTACAATGAGCAGTTCTTC
>TRBD2|TRBV7-8|TRBJ2-1|-
CASSLDGRAGGEQFF
TGTGCCAGCAGCTTAGACGGGAGGGCCGGGGGTGAGCAGTTCTTC
>-|TRBV19|TRBJ2-2|-
CASSIDYAGGELFF
TGTGCCAGTAGTATAGATTATGCCGGCGGGGAGCTGTTTTTT
>TRBD2|TRBV19|TRBJ2-2|few
CASISGRALHGELFF
TGTGCCAGTATCAGCGGGAGGGCCCTCCACGGGGAGCTGTTTTTT
>-|TRBV5-1|TRBJ2-7|-
CASSISGSRYGEQYF
TGCGCCAGCAGCATCTCCGGGTCTCGGTATGGCGAGCAGTACTTC
>TRBD1|TRBV5-8|TRBJ1-6|-
CASSPRTGVGDSPLHF
TGTGCCAGCAGCCCCCGGACAGGGGTTGGCGATTCACCCCTCCACTTT
>-|TRBV19|TRBJ1-1|once
CASSMNREGTEAFF
TGTGCCAGTAGTATGAACAGGGAGGGCACTGAAGCTTTCTTT
>TRBD2|TRBV7-2|TRBJ2-7|-
CASSYDSSGSIPYEQYF
TGTGCCAGCAGCTACGATTCCAGCGGGAGTATTCCCTACGAGCAGTACTTC
>-|TRBV28|TRBJ1-6|-
CASSLSGDGSPLHF
TGTGCCAGCAGTTTATCCGGGGATGGGTCACCCCTCCACTTT
>TRBD2|TRBV7-2|TRBJ2-2|-
CASSNPALAGTGELFF
TGTGCCAGCAGCAACCCCGCGCTAGCGGGGACCGGGGAGCTGTTTTTT
>-|TRBV30|TRBJ1-6|-
CAWSAESGRSSPLHF
TGTGCCTGGAGTGCTGAGAGTGGGCGCAGCTCACCCCTCCACTTT
>-|TRBV21-1|TRBJ2-7|-
CASSKADRGRNSYEQYF
TGTGCCAGCAGCAAAGCGGACAGGGGAAGGAATTCCTACGAGCAGTACTTC
>-|TRBV7-2|TRBJ1-1|-
CASSSRLSAGNTEAFF
TGTGCCAGCAGCTCACGCCTATCGGCGGGGAACACTGAAGCTTTCTTT